Listed below are T cell receptor beta chains from one sample, sequenced in a study of T cell responses to AZD1222 COVID-19 vaccine. The assay was immunoSEQ multiplex PCR, and TCRdb's table has in-frame clones only and misses some. The sample holds tens of thousands of clones, roughly 85% seen once. The sample was peripheral blood, taken on day 0 of MenACWY control vaccination. The receptors come from an adult in good health. Both conserved end residues are part of each CDR3. The order of the fields is V gene, clone size, D gene, J gene, CDR3 protein, CDR3 DNA. D genes are given only for firm matches. The size entry is marked missing in some rows and otherwise reads once, few, many or a size class.

V: TRBV19; size: few; D: TRBD1; J: TRBJ1-5; CDR3: CASRTGGNQPQHF; DNA: TGTGCCAGTAGGACAGGGGGCAATCAGCCCCAGCATTTT
V: TRBV6-5; size: NA; D: NA; J: TRBJ1-5; CDR3: CASRQGSQPQHF; DNA: TGTGCCAGCAGACAGGGCTCCCAGCCCCAGCATTTT
V: TRBV5-1; size: NA; D: NA; J: TRBJ1-6; CDR3: CASSLGSSVLGSSPLHF; DNA: TGCGCCAGCAGCTTGGGGTCTTCAGTCCTCGGAAGTTCACCCCTCCACTTT
V: TRBV6-5; size: NA; D: NA; J: TRBJ2-1; CDR3: CASRARERGYNEQFF; DNA: TGTGCCAGCAGGGCACGGGAGCGCGGCTACAATGAGCAGTTCTTC
V: TRBV19; size: NA; D: NA; J: TRBJ1-2; CDR3: CASRLQGVPYGYTF; DNA: TGTGCCAGTAGGCTACAGGGAGTCCCCTATGGCTACACCTTC
V: TRBV4-3; size: NA; D: TRBD1; J: TRBJ1-4; CDR3: CASSQEIAGQTNEKLFF; DNA: TGCGCCAGCAGCCAAGAAATCGCGGGACAGACTAATGAAAAACTGTTTTTT
V: TRBV4-1; size: NA; D: NA; J: TRBJ2-2; CDR3: CASSQVPANTGELFF; DNA: TGCGCCAGCAGCCAAGTCCCAGCGAACACCGGGGAGCTGTTTTTT
V: TRBV27; size: NA; D: NA; J: TRBJ2-1; CDR3: CASSLSLLSNEQFF; DNA: TGTGCCAGCAGTTTATCCCTCCTTTCCAATGAGCAGTTCTTC
V: TRBV6-6; size: NA; D: TRBD1; J: TRBJ2-1; CDR3: CASRSGGYSEQFF; DNA: TGTGCCAGCAGATCAGGGGGCTATAGTGAGCAGTTCTTC
V: TRBV9; size: NA; D: NA; J: TRBJ2-7; CDR3: CASSVVPSGATYEQYF; DNA: TGTGCCAGCAGCGTAGTACCTTCCGGGGCCACCTACGAGCAGTACTTC
V: TRBV6-5; size: NA; D: NA; J: TRBJ2-2; CDR3: CASSPDTHPGELFF; DNA: TGTGCCAGCAGTCCAGACACCCACCCCGGGGAGCTGTTTTTT
V: TRBV5-1; size: NA; D: TRBD2; J: TRBJ2-3; CDR3: CASSLAGTSHTDTQYF; DNA: TGCGCCAGCAGCTTAGCCGGGACTAGCCACACAGATACGCAGTATTTT
V: TRBV28; size: NA; D: NA; J: TRBJ1-2; CDR3: CASTLRGYGYTF; DNA: TGTGCCAGCACCCTAAGAGGCTATGGCTACACCTTC
V: TRBV19; size: NA; D: TRBD1; J: TRBJ1-5; CDR3: CASSATGGMGNQPQHF; DNA: TGTGCCAGTAGCGCAACAGGGGGCATGGGCAATCAGCCCCAGCATTTT
V: TRBV12-3/TRBV12-4; size: NA; D: NA; J: TRBJ1-4; CDR3: CASSLGNEKLFF; DNA: TGTGCCAGCAGCTTAGGAAATGAAAAACTGTTTTTT
V: TRBV7-8; size: NA; D: NA; J: TRBJ2-4; CDR3: CASSLSRLREAKNIQYF; DNA: TGTGCCAGCAGCTTAAGTCGGCTGAGGGAAGCCAAAAACATTCAGTACTTC
V: TRBV6-1; size: NA; D: TRBD1; J: TRBJ1-5; CDR3: CASSENNQGAGNQPQHF; DNA: TGTGCCAGCAGTGAAAATAATCAGGGGGCTGGAAATCAGCCCCAGCATTTT
V: TRBV5-4; size: NA; D: NA; J: TRBJ1-2; CDR3: CASSLAGVNGYTF; DNA: TGTGCCAGCAGCTTGGCGGGGGTTAATGGCTACACCTTC
V: TRBV6-5; size: NA; D: NA; J: TRBJ2-1; CDR3: CASISRVAYNEQFF; DNA: TGTGCCAGCATATCTAGGGTGGCTTACAATGAGCAGTTCTTC
V: TRBV5-1; size: few; D: NA; J: TRBJ2-3; CDR3: CASSYTGTTADTQYF; DNA: TGCGCCAGCAGCTACACAGGGACAACGGCGGATACGCAGTATTTT
V: TRBV6-2/TRBV6-3; size: NA; D: NA; J: TRBJ1-1; CDR3: CASSYSSHASTEAFF; DNA: TGTGCCAGCAGTTACTCGAGTCACGCGAGCACTGAAGCTTTCTTT
V: TRBV7-2; size: NA; D: TRBD1; J: TRBJ2-1; CDR3: CAGSNSGQFNNEQFF; DNA: TGTGCCGGATCTAATTCGGGACAGTTTAACAATGAGCAGTTCTTC
V: TRBV7-9; size: NA; D: TRBD1; J: TRBJ1-1; CDR3: CASSSREGAREAFF; DNA: TGTGCCAGCAGCTCTCGGGAGGGGGCGAGGGAAGCTTTCTTT
V: TRBV14; size: NA; D: NA; J: TRBJ2-4; CDR3: CASSQTGLAKNIQYF; DNA: TGTGCCAGCAGCCAGACGGGCCTAGCCAAAAACATTCAGTACTTC
V: TRBV29-1; size: NA; D: NA; J: TRBJ2-2; CDR3: CSVAGLTNTGELFF; DNA: TGCAGCGTTGCGGGGCTAACGAACACCGGGGAGCTGTTTTTT
V: TRBV2; size: NA; D: NA; J: TRBJ1-6; CDR3: CASSPGTSSNSPLHF; DNA: TGTGCCAGCAGTCCCGGGACCTCATCAAATTCACCCCTCCACTTT
V: TRBV4-2; size: NA; D: NA; J: TRBJ1-4; CDR3: CASRFRATNEKLFF; DNA: TGTGCCAGCAGATTTAGAGCAACTAATGAAAAACTGTTTTTT
V: TRBV6-5; size: NA; D: TRBD2; J: TRBJ2-1; CDR3: CASNPSGRTYNEQFF; DNA: TGTGCCAGCAATCCCAGCGGGAGGACTTACAATGAGCAGTTCTTC
V: TRBV7-7; size: NA; D: TRBD1; J: TRBJ2-2; CDR3: CASSLGVTGLNTGELFF; DNA: TGTGCTAGCAGCTTAGGGGTGACAGGGCTGAACACCGGGGAGCTGTTTTTT
V: TRBV20-1; size: NA; D: NA; J: TRBJ1-2; CDR3: CSASPPRRPGFGYTF; DNA: TGCAGTGCTAGTCCCCCCCGGCGGCCCGGATTCGGCTACACCTTC
V: TRBV5-1; size: NA; D: TRBD2; J: TRBJ2-3; CDR3: CASSLGTRNTDTQYF; DNA: TGCGCCAGCAGCTTGGGGACTAGAAACACAGATACGCAGTATTTT
V: TRBV5-4; size: once; D: TRBD2; J: TRBJ2-2; CDR3: CASSSGLAKVNTGELFF; DNA: TGTGCCAGCAGCTCGGGACTAGCGAAGGTTAACACCGGGGAGCTGTTTTTT
V: TRBV5-4; size: NA; D: TRBD2; J: TRBJ2-7; CDR3: CASSPGLAAYEQYF; DNA: TGTGCCAGCAGCCCGGGACTAGCGGCCTACGAGCAGTACTTC
V: TRBV5-1; size: NA; D: NA; J: TRBJ1-1; CDR3: CASSLVTGTANTEAFF; DNA: TGCGCCAGCAGCTTGGTCACCGGGACGGCCAACACTGAAGCTTTCTTT
V: TRBV19; size: few; D: TRBD1; J: TRBJ2-1; CDR3: CASSIRTGNPYNEQFF; DNA: TGTGCCAGTAGTATAAGGACAGGGAACCCGTACAATGAGCAGTTCTTC
V: TRBV30; size: NA; D: TRBD1; J: TRBJ1-3; CDR3: CAWSGQGLTGNTIYF; DNA: TGTGCCTGGAGCGGACAGGGATTAACTGGAAACACCATATATTTT
V: TRBV11-2; size: NA; D: TRBD2; J: TRBJ2-7; CDR3: CASSLGLAGTYYEQYF; DNA: TGTGCCAGCAGCTTAGGCCTAGCGGGAACATACTACGAGCAGTACTTC
V: TRBV11-2; size: few; D: NA; J: TRBJ2-7; CDR3: CASSSSYEQYF; DNA: TGTGCCAGCAGCTCCTCCTACGAGCAGTACTTC
V: TRBV15; size: NA; D: TRBD1; J: TRBJ1-4; CDR3: CATSSDRGTNEKLFF; DNA: TGTGCCACCAGCAGCGACAGGGGAACTAATGAAAAACTGTTTTTT
V: TRBV6-2/TRBV6-3; size: NA; D: NA; J: TRBJ2-1; CDR3: CASSYVTHNEQFF; DNA: TGTGCCAGCAGTTACGTGACCCACAATGAGCAGTTCTTC
V: TRBV5-5; size: NA; D: TRBD2; J: TRBJ2-1; CDR3: CASSLALGGSSYNEQFF; DNA: TGTGCCAGCAGCTTGGCCCTCGGGGGGAGCTCCTACAATGAGCAGTTCTTC